This T cell receptor beta chain is from a study of T-cell reconstitution after alpha-beta-depleted transplantation in children. Researchers prepared the TCRbeta library using unique molecular identifiers, the study reports. TCRdb fed the PCR reads into MiXCR, producing one record per CDR3 protein. The profile shows 500,000 to 600,000 distinct CDR3 sequences, 15% to 20% of them singletons. This clonotype was found a few times. The TCR originated in a human donor who donated a stem cell graft to a child with acute lymphoblastic leukemia. The sample here was PBMCs from the stem cell graft donor, taken from the stem cell graft.

This CDR3 reads CSVVGTGTAEQYF. DNA for the CDR3: TGCAGCGTTGTGGGGACCGGGACGGCCGAGCAGTACTTC. The chain combines TRBV29-1 with TRBJ2-7; possibly TRBD1 or TRBD2 for D (5 bases each). The CDR3 spans 13 residues. The germline CDR1 and CDR2 sequences are SQVTM and ANQGSEA. Trimming pared 4 bases from V and 6 bases from J, leaving 16 bases between.